The T cell receptor (beta chain) described here comes from a study of blood T cell repertoires in COVID-19 (dated by TCRdb to about 2020). Some background on the complete study: The collaborator samples originated in the United States, Italy and Spain and spanned the acute and convalescent phases of COVID-19. The prospective study material was composed of cDNA or gDNA derived from T cells, B-cell-depleted T cells, or PBMCs. Deeply sampled blood TCRbeta repertoires from subjects exposed to, actively infected with, or recovered from COVID-19 were included in the dataset. The repertoires were released in a freely available public database intended as a resource for research on the immune response to SARS-CoV-2. The samples were drawn from the first 160 participants of the ongoing ImmuneRACE study and from 950 to 1,500 subjects provided by 6 global collaborators. The sample metadata nearly always contained a de-identified subject ID, COVID-19 status, age in years and sex. Where available, HLA class I and class II types were taken from metadata supplied by the sample provider and were not determined by assay-based typing.

As concerns this clone: What this receptor recognizes is not known. Within one base of it there is no much larger clone, and no base qualities were kept.

V ends up 6 bases short and J 2 bases short, with an unmatched junction base count of 3. Inclusive of the bounding cysteine and phenylalanine, the CDR3 is 15 residues long. Left in the record is the CDR3 DNA by itself, 45 bases read in frame from the first base. CDR1 and CDR2 are read off the germline V gene as SNHLY and FYNNEI. Whole blood was collected in K2EDTA tubes by collaborating institutions according to the institutions' own protocols. Collaborator samples were shipped for TCRbeta analysis as frozen whole blood, isolated PBMCs, or DNA extracted from either sample type. Points the paper makes about the study in general: The amount of clinical and demographic metadata varied by source and participant and was provided uncurated.

The immunoSEQ Assay, a bias-controlled multiplex PCR, was used to amplify TCRbeta CDR3 regions from genomic DNA. In the authors' own workflow: The number of nucleated cells in each sample was estimated by amplification of reference gene primers within the assay. Sequence reads were collapsed and filtered to measure the absolute abundance of every unique TCRbeta CDR3 rearrangement. For each sample, productive Simpson clonality was calculated as the square root of Simpson's diversity index over productive rearrangements. In TCRdb, the immuneACCESS table is reduced to in-frame sequences with V and J assigned. These tables do not hold every clone; where another copy was compared, an unresolved V gene accounts for under half, and the others remain unexplained. From that table come the V and J calls and clone size; the DNA was used to work out D and trimming. Here the sample has tens of thousands of clones; about 90% occur a single time. The ten most abundant clones make up 20% to 30% of the sample.

Sequenced sample: peripheral blood. This sequence originates from a man between 45 and 60 years old with active or convalescent COVID-19. The chain joins TRBV2 to TRBJ2-2, with TRBD2 identical over 10 junction bases. Here is the DNA: TGTGCCAGCAGAGGGACTAGCGACAACACCGGGGAGCTGTTTTTT. Its amino acids are CASRGTSDNTGELFF.